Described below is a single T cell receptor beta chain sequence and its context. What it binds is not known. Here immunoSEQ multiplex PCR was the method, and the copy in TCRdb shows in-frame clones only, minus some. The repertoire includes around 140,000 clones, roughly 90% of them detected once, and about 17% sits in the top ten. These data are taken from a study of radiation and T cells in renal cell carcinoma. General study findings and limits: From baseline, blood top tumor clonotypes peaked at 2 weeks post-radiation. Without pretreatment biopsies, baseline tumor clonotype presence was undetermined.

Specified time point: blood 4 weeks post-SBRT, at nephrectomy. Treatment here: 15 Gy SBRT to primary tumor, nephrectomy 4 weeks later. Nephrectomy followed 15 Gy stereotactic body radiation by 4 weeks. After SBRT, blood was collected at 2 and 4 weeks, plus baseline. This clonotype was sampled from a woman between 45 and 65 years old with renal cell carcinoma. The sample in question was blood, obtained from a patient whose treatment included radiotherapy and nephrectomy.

CDR3 sequence reads: CASSPALRGLGNIQYF. CDR3 sequence (DNA): TGTGCCAGCTCACCTGCCCTAAGGGGGCTTGGTAACATTCAGTACTTC. The chain employs TRBV18 and TRBJ2-4, with 7 bases matching TRBD1. Trimming cost V 3 bases and J 7 bases; bases outside gene matches: 12. Germline V lookup: CDR1 KGHSH, CDR2 LQKENI. The CDR3 runs 16 residues.